This TCR beta chain originates from a study of blood T cell repertoires in COVID-19 (dated by TCRdb to the early 2020s). Regarding the research as a whole: The collaborator samples originated in the United States, Italy and Spain and spanned the acute and convalescent phases of COVID-19. Nearly every sample came with metadata listing a de-identified subject ID, COVID-19 status, age in years and sex. The repertoires were released in a freely available public database intended as a resource for research on the immune response to SARS-CoV-2. Subjects who had been exposed to COVID-19, were actively infected with it, or had recovered from it provided the deeply sampled blood TCRbeta repertoires that made up the dataset. The samples were drawn from two sources: the first 160 participants of the ongoing ImmuneRACE study, and fewer than 1,500 subjects contributed by 6 global collaborators. HLA class I and class II types, where available, came from metadata supplied by the sample provider rather than from assay-based typing. The prospective study material was composed of cDNA or gDNA derived from T cells, B-cell-depleted T cells, or PBMCs. General findings and caveats noted by the study authors: The quantity of clinical and demographic metadata differed by source and by participant and was supplied without curation.

As encoded in the germline V gene, CDR1 is SNHLY while CDR2 is FYNNEI. Trimming at the junction amounts to 7 bases on V and 1 base on J, and the germline ends lie 8 bases apart. Its CDR3 holds 13 amino acids, cysteine through phenylalanine. The kept DNA is CDR3 alone, 39 bases in frame from the first base. The immunoSEQ Assay, a bias-controlled multiplex PCR, was used to amplify TCRbeta CDR3 regions from genomic DNA. In the original analysis: Within the assay, amplification of reference gene primers was used to estimate how many nucleated cells each sample contained. To quantify the absolute abundance of each unique TCRbeta CDR3 rearrangement, sequence reads were collapsed and filtered. Productive Simpson clonality was computed per sample as the square root of Simpson's diversity index over productive rearrangements. TCRdb retrieved this table from immuneACCESS and kept in-frame rearrangements only. Not all clones are present; in checked studies, unresolved V genes account for under half, and no reason is known for the remainder. That table furnishes V, J and clone size, whereas the DNA furnished D and trimming. The sample includes 200,000 or so clones, with 80% to 90% observed a single time. Less than 15% of the sample is taken by the ten largest.

Whole blood was collected in K2EDTA tubes by collaborating institutions according to the institutions' own protocols. For TCRbeta analysis, collaborators shipped samples in one of three forms: frozen whole blood, isolated PBMCs, or DNA extracted from either of those sample types. Worth noting for this clone: Its recognized antigen is unknown. Per-base qualities were not stored, and no clone one base away is much larger.

This TCR derives from a human donor in a cohort sampled during active COVID-19. Material for sequencing was peripheral blood. Rearrangement joined TRBV2 to TRBJ2-1; the D gene is unclear. This receptor has the CDR3 CASNERSYNEQFF. In nucleotide form, the sequence is TGTGCCAGCAATGAGAGATCCTACAATGAGCAGTTCTTC.